This T cell receptor (beta chain) was profiled in a study of blood T cell repertoires in COVID-19. At the level of the study: The analysed material was cDNA or gDNA that came from T cells, B-cell-depleted T cells, or PBMCs.

This table comes from immunoSEQ multiplex PCR, and its TCRdb copy is limited to in-frame clones, with some not included. The data hold some 260,000 clones, with about 88% observed a single time. This clone has more than one count but fewer than ten. CDR1 and CDR2 from the germline V gene are MNHNS and SASEGT. V gave up 4 bases and J gave up 10 bases; unmatched junction bases: 12. This CDR3 region has 17 residues. The sample taken for sequencing was PBMCs or T cells enriched from blood (not recorded which). V gene TRBV6-1 combines with J gene TRBJ1-6; 11 bases map to TRBD1. The sequence was collected from a man aged 25-40 years with acute COVID-19. CDR3 in amino acids: CASSALRGGQGESPLHF. CDR3 in DNA: TGTGCCAGCAGTGCCCTAAGGGGGGGACAGGGGGAATCACCCCTCCACTTT.